This T cell receptor (beta chain) emerged from a study of Ad26.COV2.S vaccination and SARS-CoV-2 variants. Details on this clone: The sample has other DNA sequences that encode this CDR3 too.

The treatment is: some 19 received Ad26.COV2.S at low or high dose, single or two shots; roughly five received placebo; per-sample allocation not given. Samples were taken on day 63 after the first vaccine or placebo injection. This CDR3 contains 15 residues. Germline CDR1 reads MNHEY; CDR2 reads SMNVEV (reference sequence). With V trimmed by 3 bases and J by 6 bases, 10 bases remained unmatched. Data came from immunoSEQ multiplex PCR; TCRdb stores just in-frame clones and leaves some out. The table has around 300,000 clones, 75% to 90% seen once; the top ten hold about 10%. The gene calls are TRBV27 and TRBJ2-7; TRBD1 agrees at 8 bases. The sequencing used peripheral blood, collected in a trial of Ad26.COV2.S vaccine versus placebo. The source is a person aged 18-60 years who received the Ad26.COV2.S COVID-19 vaccine or a placebo. The CDR3: CASSLSGTGVSEQYF. The DNA for the CDR3 is TGTGCCAGCAGTTTGTCCGGGACAGGAGTCTCCGAGCAGTACTTC.